These 25 T cell receptor beta chains were all obtained from the same sample, sequenced in a study of blood T cell repertoires in COVID-19. Only in-frame clones appear in the TCRdb table, and some are missing; sequencing was by immunoSEQ multiplex PCR. The repertoire holds around 40,000 clones, with approximately 90% as singletons. The specimen sequenced was peripheral blood. The receptors here all came from a human donor in a cohort sampled during active COVID-19.

This chain uses TRBV27 with TRBJ1-2; D remains ambiguous. V lost 3 bases, J lost 6 bases, and 20 bases lay in between. Germline V gives CDR1 MNHEY, CDR2 SMNVEV (reference sequence). This CDR3 is built from 16 residues. DNA for the CDR3: TGTGCCAGCAGTTTGGGCGGGCGCGGGCCAACCGATGGCTACACCTTC. Its translation: CASSLGGRGPTDGYTF.

The chain employs TRBV6-2 or TRBV6-3 and TRBJ1-2; a weak D match, TRBD1 (6 bases). The V gene lost 5 bases and the J gene lost 8 bases, with 21 bases spanning the gap. Germline V lookup: CDR1 MNHEY, CDR2 SVGEGT. The CDR3 covers 15 residues. CDR3 in DNA: TGTGCCAGCAGTCAGACCTCAGGGGCCCTCACGGGCTACACCTTC. This sequence encodes CASSQTSGALTGYTF.

DNA of the CDR3: TGCGCCAGCAGCCCAGGGGGCATTGGAAACACCATATATTTT. This sequence encodes CASSPGGIGNTIYF. The chain recombines TRBV10-2 with TRBJ1-3; 8 nucleotides agree with TRBD1. V lost 6 bases, J lost 3 bases, and 4 bases stayed unmatched. The germline CDR1 and CDR2 sequences are WSHSY and SAAADI. The CDR3 length is 14 residues.

The chain couples TRBV5-6 to TRBJ2-7; 11 bases map to TRBD2. The CDR3 runs 14 residues. Trimming at V came to 3 bases and at J to 3 bases, leaving 2 bases not matched to a gene. From germline, CDR1 is SGHDT and CDR2 YYEEEE. The CDR3 reads CASSSLAGVYEQYF. The CDR3 DNA follows: TGTGCCAGCAGCTCACTAGCGGGGGTCTACGAGCAGTACTTC.

The chain joins TRBV5-6 to TRBJ1-3; D gene ambiguous. The V gene's germline CDR1 is SGHDT and CDR2 YYEEEE. The CDR3 spans 16 residues. V lost 4 bases and J 0 bases, leaving 14 bases between the germline ends. The CDR3 spells CASSSYRMVSGNTIYF. CDR3 sequence (DNA): TGTGCCAGCAGCAGTTACAGAATGGTCTCTGGAAACACCATATATTTT.

The chain carries TRBV15 and TRBJ1-2; 7 bases are shared with TRBD1. This CDR3 is 15 amino acids long. J gave up 2 bases and V 4 bases, and 7 bases lay outside the gene matches. Germline values: CDR1 LNHNV, CDR2 YYDKDF (reference sequence). CDR3 coding DNA: TGTGCCACCAGCACCCCGACAGGGACAAACTATGGCTACACCTTC. Translating gives CATSTPTGTNYGYTF.

There are a few counts of this clone. V usage is TRBV10-1 and J usage is TRBJ2-1; unclear D gene. The germline CDR1 and CDR2 sequences are WNHNN and SYGVQD (reference sequence). The CDR3 has 13 amino acids. The ends were cut back, 0 bases at V and 7 bases at J, with 7 bases in the middle. The CDR3 here is CASSESGFNEQFF. The CDR3 bases are TGCGCCAGCAGTGAGTCCGGGTTTAATGAGCAGTTCTTC.

The rearrangement joins TRBV2 to TRBJ2-1, with 8 nucleotides matching TRBD2. After removal of 3 bases from V and 2 bases from J, the junction contained 3 bases not matched to a gene. Germline CDR1 SNHLY, CDR2 FYNNEI. CDR3 length equals 15 residues. CDR3 residues: CASSEGREAYNEQFF. The CDR3 nucleotides are TGTGCCAGCAGTGAGGGGCGGGAGGCCTACAATGAGCAGTTCTTC.

J is TRBJ2-1 and V is TRBV3-1 (or the pseudogene TRBV3-2), with a tentative D call TRBD2 (6 bases). The CDR3 contains 19 residues. The V end was cut by 1 base, the J end by 0 bases, with 19 bases between. Germline loops: CDR1 LGHDT, CDR2 YNNKEL (reference sequence). CDR3 in amino acids: CASSQVPRSGPGSYNEQFF. CDR3 DNA: TGTGCCAGCAGCCAAGTACCCCGGAGCGGGCCAGGCTCCTACAATGAGCAGTTCTTC.

This rearrangement joins TRBV9 to TRBJ1-5; weak D call: TRBD1 (5 bases). Trimming took off 2 bases at V and 4 bases at J, with 10 bases between the two ends. Per the germline V gene, CDR1 is SGDLS and CDR2 is YYNGEE. This CDR3 comprises 14 residues. The CDR3 DNA sequence: TGTGCCAGCAGCGTGGGAGGGGAGAATCAGCCCCAGCATTTT. Amino acids: CASSVGGENQPQHF.

The chain employs TRBV5-1 and TRBJ2-4, with D possibly matching TRBD2 (6 bases). The CDR3 loop spans 15 amino acids. CDR1 SGHRS and CDR2 YFSETQ come from the germline V gene. The germline V and J ends were trimmed by 0 bases and 6 bases, with 13 bases remaining between them. The CDR3 spells CASSLDGRDLNIQYF. The CDR3 DNA is TGCGCCAGCAGCTTGGACGGCAGGGACTTAAACATTCAGTACTTC.

The genes are TRBV6-4 and TRBJ2-3; TRBD1 is a possible D gene (5 bases). V gave up 6 bases and J gave up 2 bases, with 9 bases separating them. CDR1 is MRHNA and CDR2 is SNTAGT in the germline V gene. The CDR3 has 13 residues. The CDR3 sequence: CASSQGPTDTQYF. As DNA, the CDR3 is TGTGCCAGCAGCCAGGGCCCCACAGATACGCAGTATTTT.

CDR3 amino acids: CASSSQGARHTQYF. The CDR3 bases are TGTGCCAGCAGCTCACAGGGGGCGCGTCATACGCAGTATTTT. The V and J genes are TRBV14 and TRBJ2-3; 9 bases match TRBD1. The V gene's germline CDR1 is SGHDN and CDR2 FVKESK. This CDR3 is 14 amino acids long. The V and J ends lost 5 bases and 7 bases, in that order; junction bases with no gene match: 7. The full variable domain, with the rest looked up from reference TRBV14 and TRBJ2-3, is EAGVTQFPSHSVIEKGQTVTLRCDPISGHDNLYWYRRVMGKEIKFLLHFVKESKQDESGMPNNRFLAERTGGTYSTLKVQPAELEDSGVYFCASSSQGARHTQYFGPGTRLTVL.

Note on this clone: Other DNA sequences within the sample encode an identical CDR3. The gene calls are TRBV7-2 and TRBJ2-1; no firm D call. V was trimmed by 0 bases and J by 3 bases, leaving 6 bases between them. CDR1 is SGHTA, CDR2 FQGNSA, per germline. The CDR3 runs 14 residues. CDR3 sequence (DNA): TGTGCCAGCAGCTTAGCGGGCGTCTACAATGAGCAGTTCTTC. Protein: CASSLAGVYNEQFF.

The gene calls are TRBV5-1 and TRBJ1-1, with 7 bases lining up with TRBD1. J gave up 4 bases and V 0 bases, and 6 bases lay outside the gene matches. This CDR3 is 15 amino acids long. Germline CDR1 is SGHRS and CDR2 is YFSETQ. CDR3: CASSLVYRGSTEAFF. As DNA, the CDR3 is TGCGCCAGCAGCTTGGTCTACAGGGGAAGCACTGAAGCTTTCTTT.

The chain is built from TRBV19 and TRBJ2-7; 7 nucleotides agree with TRBD2. V lost 4 bases, J lost 2 bases, and 5 bases stayed unmatched. There are 14 residues in the CDR3. Germline CDR1 LNHDA, CDR2 SQIVND (reference sequence). DNA of the CDR3: TGTGCCAGTAGTAGAGGACGGGGGGCCTACGAGCAGTACTTC. Amino acids: CASSRGRGAYEQYF.

The V gene is TRBV6-6, the J gene TRBJ2-3; weak D call: TRBD2 (7 bases). The CDR3 runs to 17 residues. Germline CDR1 is MNHNY and CDR2 is SVGAGI (reference sequence). V lost 5 bases to trimming and J lost 2 bases, with 20 bases between them. The CDR3 protein is CASSLRGAGRLTDTQYF. CDR3 DNA: TGTGCCAGCAGTCTCCGGGGGGCGGGACGCCTCACAGATACGCAGTATTTT.

The chain uses TRBV6-5 and TRBJ2-2, with a possible D match to TRBD1 (6 bases). V was clipped by 0 bases and J by 1 base, with 6 bases between them. The CDR3 runs to 15 residues. Germline assignment: CDR1 MNHEY and CDR2 SVGAGI. CDR3: CASSYSTGNTGELFF. The CDR3 region has the DNA TGTGCCAGCAGTTACTCGACAGGGAACACCGGGGAGCTGTTTTTT.

The chain joins TRBV7-9 to TRBJ2-1, with TRBD2 identical over 10 bases. V lost 0 bases, J lost 4 bases, and 3 bases stayed unmatched. Germline CDR1 and CDR2: SEHNR and FQNEAQ (reference sequence). This CDR3 comprises 16 residues. The CDR3 loop is CASSLARLAGYNEQFF. As DNA, the CDR3 is TGTGCCAGCAGCTTAGCGAGACTAGCGGGTTACAATGAGCAGTTCTTC.

This chain connects TRBV29-1 to TRBJ2-3, with 9 bases fitting TRBD1. This CDR3 has 15 amino acids. Germline V gene sequence: CDR1 SQVTM, CDR2 ANQGSEA. The junction had 10 bases not matched to a gene; V was cut back by 1 base and J by 8 bases. The CDR3 DNA reads as TGCAGCGTTGAAGTAGGGACAGGGATCTTCGTTACGCAGTATTTT. As protein: CSVEVGTGIFVTQYF.

This sequence joins TRBV6-6 and TRBJ2-1; no reliable D call. Trimming took 2 bases from V and 14 from J, leaving 13 bases between them. Germline assignment: CDR1 MNHNY and CDR2 SVGAGI (reference sequence). The CDR3 loop spans 12 amino acids. CDR3 coding DNA: TGTGCCAGCAGTTACCCCGGTCCCGTGGAGTTCTTC. Residues: CASSYPGPVEFF.

There are a few counts of this clone. The V call is TRBV30, the J call TRBJ2-1, with 7 bases lining up with TRBD1. The CDR3 has 14 residues. Per the germline V gene, CDR1 is GTSNPN and CDR2 is SVGIG (reference sequence). V was pared by 0 bases and J by 6 bases, with 5 bases of the junction left unmatched. The CDR3 region is CAWSVGGPLNEQFF. In DNA form, the CDR3 reads TGTGCCTGGAGTGTAGGGGGCCCTCTCAATGAGCAGTTCTTC.

The gene calls are TRBV29-1 and TRBJ1-2, with 7 bases that match TRBD1. The CDR3 is 14 amino acids. Trimming cost V 5 bases and J 8 bases; bases outside gene matches: 14. The germline V gene encodes CDR1 SQVTM and CDR2 ANQGSEA. CDR3 residues: CSVRWEKGARGYTF. The CDR3 nucleotides are TGCAGCGTTAGATGGGAAAAGGGGGCTAGAGGCTACACCTTC.

In DNA, the CDR3 is TGTGCCAGCAGCCCTTCGGGCGGACTCAATGAGCAGTTCTTC. This encodes CASSPSGGLNEQFF. The gene calls are TRBV9 and TRBJ2-1, with D possibly matching TRBD2 (5 bases). The CDR3 contains 14 residues. Germline loops: CDR1 SGDLS, CDR2 YYNGEE. Trimming removed 4 bases at V and 6 bases at J, with 14 bases between.

J is TRBJ1-1 and V is TRBV27, with 9 bases matching TRBD1. J gave up 5 bases and V 3 bases, and 4 bases lay outside the gene matches. The CDR3 is made up of 14 amino acids. CDR1 and CDR2 from the germline V gene are MNHEY and SMNVEV (reference sequence). In DNA, the CDR3 is TGTGCCAGCAGTTTCCTGGGACAGGGAACTGAAGCTTTCTTT. Translating it yields CASSFLGQGTEAFF.